This TCR beta chain was recorded in a study of cytomegalovirus exposure and HLA in healthy donors. Across the whole study: The 130 or so validation repertoires used the same platform as the approximately 700 first-cohort repertoires (as reported by a later analysis). Study-level points and caveats: Whilst most TCR sequences proved rare, a subset of public TCRs occurred across many donors. The authors confirmed in vitro that three CMV-associated chains were specific for CMV antigens.

The protocol was immunoSEQ multiplex PCR, while the TCRdb copy is restricted to in-frame clones and leaves out a portion. The profile covers some 83,000 clones, with approximately 94% appearing a single time and approximately 3.5% taken by the ten largest. The validation cohort, a group of more than 100 subjects, included the donors and was separate from the approximately 670-subject first cohort. Notes on this clone: Its antigen remains unidentified.

The germline V gene encodes CDR1 MNHEY and CDR2 SMNVEV (reference sequence). V dropped 6 bases and J dropped 0; count of bases not matched to a gene: 26. The CDR3 length is 22 residues. The sequence was collected from a woman aged 18-35 years in good health and CMV-seropositive. The sequenced sample was PBMCs. The chain employs TRBV27 and TRBJ1-5; 7 positions agree with TRBD1. The CDR3 DNA reads as TGTGCCAGCAGGCCCTTGTCTGCTGCGAGAGACAGGGATGGAAATAGCAATCAGCCCCAGCATTTT. Translating it yields CASRPLSAARDRDGNSNQPQHF.